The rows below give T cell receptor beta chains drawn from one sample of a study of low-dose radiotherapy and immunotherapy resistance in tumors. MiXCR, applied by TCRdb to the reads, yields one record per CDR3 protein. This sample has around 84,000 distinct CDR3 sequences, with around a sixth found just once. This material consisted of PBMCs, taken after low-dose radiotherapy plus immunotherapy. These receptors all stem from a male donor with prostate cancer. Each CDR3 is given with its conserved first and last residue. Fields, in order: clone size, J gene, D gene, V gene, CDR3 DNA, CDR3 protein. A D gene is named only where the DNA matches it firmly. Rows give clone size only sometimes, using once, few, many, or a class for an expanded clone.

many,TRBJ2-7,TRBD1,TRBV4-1,TGCGCCAGCAGCCGGGACAGGGACTACTACGAGCAGTACTTC,CASSRDRDYYEQYF
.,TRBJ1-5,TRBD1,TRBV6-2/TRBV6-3,TGTGCCAGCAGTGAAGCTTCTTCGACAGGGCGGCAGCCCCAGCATTTT,CASSEASSTGRQPQHF
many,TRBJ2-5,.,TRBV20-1,TGCAGTGCTAGTCAGACAAATCAAGAGACCCAGTACTTC,CSASQTNQETQYF
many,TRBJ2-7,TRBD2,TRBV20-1,TGCAGTGCTAGAGATCTCCTAGCGGAACCCTACGAGCAGTACTTC,CSARDLLAEPYEQYF
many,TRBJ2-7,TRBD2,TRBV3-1,TGTGCCAGCAGCCAAGGAGGGACTAGCGGGACTTTCGACTACGAGCAGTACTTC,CASSQGGTSGTFDYEQYF
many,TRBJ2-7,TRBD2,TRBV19,TGTGCCAGTAGTAGCTACACGACCGGGACTACCGAGCAGTACTTC,CASSSYTTGTTEQYF
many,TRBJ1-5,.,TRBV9,TGTGCCAGCAGCGTAGCAGGGTTGAGCAATCAGCCCCAGCATTTT,CASSVAGLSNQPQHF
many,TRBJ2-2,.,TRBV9,TGTGCCAGCAGCGCCTCCGTTGGGGAGCTGTTTTTT,CASSASVGELFF
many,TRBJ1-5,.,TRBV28,TGTGCCAGCAGTTCCCAACAGTTTAGCAATCAGCCCCAGCATTTT,CASSSQQFSNQPQHF
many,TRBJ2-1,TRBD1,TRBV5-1,TGCGCCAGCAGTCGGACAGGGGGCGCCTACAATGAGCAGTTCTTC,CASSRTGGAYNEQFF
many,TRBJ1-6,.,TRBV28,TGTGCCAGCAGTTTGCACGGGGAACGTAATTCACCCCTCCACTTT,CASSLHGERNSPLHF
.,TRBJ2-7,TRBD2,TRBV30,TGTGCCTGGAGTGAAGCGGGGGGTTACGAGCAGTACTTC,CAWSEAGGYEQYF
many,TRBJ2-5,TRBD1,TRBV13,TGTGCCAGCAGCTCGGGACAGATCCAAGAGACCCAGTACTTC,CASSSGQIQETQYF
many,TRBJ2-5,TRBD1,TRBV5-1,TGCGCCAGCAGCTCCGGGACAGGGGGAGAGACCCAGTACTTC,CASSSGTGGETQYF
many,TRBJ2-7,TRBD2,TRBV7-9,TGTGCCAGCAGCCCGGGACTAGTTAACGAGCAGTACTTC,CASSPGLVNEQYF
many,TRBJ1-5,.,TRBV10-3,TGTGCCGTCCGAGAAGGGGTCGGTCAGCCCCAGCATTTT,CAVREGVGQPQHF
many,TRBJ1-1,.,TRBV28,TGTGCCAGCAGTTCCCCGGGCACAGCGAACACTGAAGCTTTCTTT,CASSSPGTANTEAFF
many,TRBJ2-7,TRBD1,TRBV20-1,TGCAGTGCTAGACTGACCGGGACAGGGCAAAACGAGCAGTACTTC,CSARLTGTGQNEQYF
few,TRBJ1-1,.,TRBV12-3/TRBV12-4,TGTGCCAGCAGTTTAGGGGGGCCGGGGAACACTGAAGCTTTCTTT,CASSLGGPGNTEAFF
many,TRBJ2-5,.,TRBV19,TGTGCCAGTAGACGCGGGGTCCGGGAGACCCAGTACTTC,CASRRGVRETQYF
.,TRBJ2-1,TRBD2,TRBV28,TGTGCCAGCAGTTTCATATTTCTCCGACTAGCGGGAGGAGGCAATGGGCAGTTCTTC,CASSFIFLRLAGGGNGQFF
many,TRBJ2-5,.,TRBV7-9,TGTGCCAGCAGCTTGAACAGCGCGGTCGTCGAGACCCAGTACTTC,CASSLNSAVVETQYF
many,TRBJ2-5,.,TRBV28,TGTGCCAGCAGTTTATTGGCGGGCCGAGAGACCCAGTACTTC,CASSLLAGRETQYF